This TCR beta chain was captured in a study of blood T cell repertoires in COVID-19. Study background: PBMCs, B-cell-depleted T cells, or T cells were the source of the cDNA or gDNA that made up the material.

Seattle patients were enrolled during active infection and followed longitudinally. The germline gives CDR1 MNHEY, CDR2 SVGAGI. Trimming pared 6 bases from V and 4 bases from J, leaving 6 bases between. The CDR3 length is 11 residues. Original processing notes: Using reference gene primer amplification, nucleated cell counts were estimated. Sequencing was performed with immunoSEQ multiplex PCR; in TCRdb, only in-frame clones are kept and a portion is missing. V, J and clone size reflect that table, while D and trimming were determined from the DNA. Altogether about 160,000 clones are present, around 86% being singletons, with the ten largest covering approximately 0.6%.

The material sequenced was peripheral blood. This TCR was sampled from a man between 60 and 75 years old with COVID-19, enrolled during active disease. The chain couples TRBV6-5 to TRBJ1-1; no reliable D call. CDR3 loop: CASRISTEAFF. CDR3 DNA sequence: TGTGCCAGCAGGATCAGCACTGAAGCTTTCTTT.